The present TCR beta chain was sequenced within a study of OX40 agonist ivuxolimab in advanced cancers. Study background: An agonistic anti-OX40 (CD134) antibody, ivuxolimab, was used to treat the patients. A male proportion of around 86% was recorded, with mean age approximately 57 years and range 23 to 79. The eligibility criteria allowed prior anti-PD-1, anti-PD-L1 or anti-CTLA-4 therapy, and about 40% had some.

Sequenced by immunoSEQ multiplex PCR; TCRdb stores in-frame clones only, minus some. Of approximately 75,000 clones in the sample, 90% were seen once. The ends lost 6 bases at V and 5 bases at J; junction bases unmatched: 8. CDR1 is KGHSH and CDR2 is LQKENI in the germline V gene. CDR3 length: 17 amino acids. V gene TRBV18 combines with J gene TRBJ2-1; 15 bases match TRBD2. The source is an adult with an advanced solid tumor such as melanoma, head and neck, liver or kidney cancer. This material consisted of CD4+ or CD8+ T cells sorted from blood, taken in a trial of the OX40 agonist ivuxolimab. The CDR3 protein is CASSLGLAGGLDNEQFF. The CDR3 bases are TGTGCCAGCTCTCTCGGACTAGCGGGGGGGCTCGACAATGAGCAGTTCTTC. The full variable domain, with the rest looked up from reference TRBV18 and TRBJ2-1, is NAGVMQNPRHLVRRRGQEARLRCSPMKGHSHVYWYRQLPEEGLKFMVYLQKENIIDESGMPKERFSAEFPKEGPSILRIQQVVRGDSAAYFCASSLGLAGGLDNEQFFGPGTRLTVL.